This T cell receptor beta chain was sequenced for a study of Ad26.COV2.S vaccination and SARS-CoV-2 variants. Study-wide background: Each vaccinee took Ad26.COV2.S intramuscularly, once or twice 56 days apart.

Overall study results and limits: Recipients of vaccine and of placebo showed similar breadth of their non-spike TCR repertoires. Overall T cell responses may have been underestimated by the analyses of TCR breadth and depth. Higher spike-specific TCR breadth was found in vaccine recipients than in placebo recipients.

CDR1 is SGHNT and CDR2 is YYREEE in the germline V gene (reference sequence). With 6 bases clipped from V and 3 bases from J, the junction kept 6 bases outside the gene matches. The CDR3 runs 14 residues. Using immunoSEQ multiplex PCR, the repertoire was profiled, and TCRdb retains in-frame clones only, with some absent. Counted here are 330,000 or so clones, 90% occurring once; the ten biggest clones make up about 5.4%. Sample treatment: roughly 19 received Ad26.COV2.S at low or high dose, single or two shots; 5 received placebo; per-sample allocation not given. The samples were gathered on day 63 after the first injection of vaccine or placebo. A single count supports this clone. Its antigen is undetermined.

The chain couples TRBV5-4 to TRBJ2-3; 8 bases fit TRBD2. The clonotype originates from a person between 18 and 65 years old who received the Ad26.COV2.S COVID-19 vaccine or a placebo. Sequenced here: peripheral blood, sampled in a trial of Ad26.COV2.S vaccine versus placebo. The CDR3 loop is CASMAGGGTDTQYF. For the CDR3, the DNA is TGTGCCAGCATGGCGGGAGGAGGGACAGATACGCAGTATTTT.